The 21 T cell receptor beta chains below all came from one sample that was sequenced in a study of Tregs in tolerant kidney transplant recipients. Sequencing was performed with immunoSEQ multiplex PCR; in TCRdb, only in-frame clones are kept and a portion is missing. The table lists 68,000 or so clones, roughly 84% of them singletons. The sequenced sample consisted of CD4+ T cells from blood. The receptor source for this set is a human donor in good health.

The chain couples TRBV27 to TRBJ2-3; TRBD1 or TRBD2 may be the D gene (6 bases each). V was shortened by 3 bases and J by 9 bases, with 7 bases between the two germline ends. The germline V gene encodes CDR1 MNHEY and CDR2 SMNVEV (reference sequence). The CDR3 runs to 11 residues. The CDR3 loop is CASSLGGTQYF. Written as DNA, the CDR3 is TGTGCCAGCAGTTTGGGGGGCACGCAGTATTTT.

In its sample, this clone was seen a few times. V gene TRBV6-5 combines with J gene TRBJ2-7, with D hard to call. Germline V gene lookup returns CDR1 MNHEY and CDR2 SVGAGI. The CDR3 has 15 residues. V was pared by 0 bases and J by 2 bases, with 11 bases between. The CDR3 spells CASSYSAKGTYEQYF. Written as DNA, the CDR3 is TGTGCCAGCAGTTACTCTGCCAAGGGAACCTACGAGCAGTACTTC.

V is TRBV4-3 and J is TRBJ2-2; 11 positions match TRBD1. Trimming removed 3 bases from V and 0 bases from J; junction bases left unmatched: 0. This CDR3 has 16 amino acids. In germline, CDR1 is LGHNA, CDR2 YSLEER. The CDR3 is CASSQGQGANTGELFF. The CDR3 DNA is TGCGCCAGCAGCCAGGGACAGGGGGCGAACACCGGGGAGCTGTTTTTT.

This clone came up a few times. The CDR3 protein is CASSFETDTQYF. CDR3 nucleotides: TGTGCCAGCAGTTTTGAAACAGATACGCAGTATTTT. This chain joins TRBV28 and TRBJ2-3; no clear D gene. The CDR3 extends over 12 amino acids. The V and J ends lost 3 bases and 3 bases respectively, with 4 bases between them. CDR1 and CDR2 (germline): MDHEN, SYDVKM.

This chain uses TRBV19 with TRBJ2-1; TRBD2 is a possible D gene (6 bases). The CDR3 runs 15 residues. Trimming removed 5 bases at V and 6 bases at J, with 17 bases between. The germline gives CDR1 LNHDA, CDR2 SQIVND (reference sequence). DNA of the CDR3: TGTGCCAGTAGTTTGGGTCGGGGGATAAGCAATGAGCAGTTCTTC. This sequence encodes CASSLGRGISNEQFF.

V gene TRBV18 combines with J gene TRBJ2-3; TRBD1 agrees at 8 bases. Unmatched junction bases numbered 6, after V lost 3 bases and J lost 1 base. In germline, CDR1 is KGHSH, CDR2 LQKENI. The CDR3 is 16 residues long. CDR3 residues: CASSPPGQGGTDTQYF. The CDR3 DNA sequence: TGTGCCAGCTCACCGCCCGGACAGGGCGGCACAGATACGCAGTATTTT.

This clone has a single count. The rearrangement joins TRBV5-1 to TRBJ1-1; 8 nucleotides line up with TRBD1. There are 14 residues in the CDR3. J lost 5 bases, V lost 4 bases, and 7 bases had no gene match. Germline loops: CDR1 SGHRS, CDR2 YFSETQ. The CDR3 bases are TGCGCCAGCAGCCCTCAGGGGGCAGGGACTGAAGCTTTCTTT. As protein: CASSPQGAGTEAFF.

This clone appeared once. The rearrangement joins TRBV19 to TRBJ2-2; possible D gene TRBD2, 5 bases. The CDR3 totals 14 residues. V gave up 7 bases and J gave up 4 bases, with 13 bases separating them. The germline CDR1 and CDR2 sequences are LNHDA and SQIVND (reference sequence). The CDR3, as DNA: TGTGCCAGTAAAGCGGCCCGGAGCACCGGGGAGCTGTTTTTT. It is translated as CASKAARSTGELFF.

The chain links TRBV2 to TRBJ1-6; 7 positions agree with TRBD1. The CDR3 totals 15 residues. Looked up from germline, CDR1 is SNHLY and CDR2 is FYNNEI. The J segment lost 6 bases and the V segment lost 5 bases, leaving 7 bases of the junction unmatched. In nucleotides, the CDR3 is TGTGCCAGCAGTCAACAGGGGTTTAGTAATTCACCCCTCCACTTT. The encoded protein is CASSQQGFSNSPLHF.

Worth noting for this clone: Other DNA sequences in the same sample also yield this CDR3. The chain recombines TRBV5-1 with TRBJ1-1; no definite D call. The CDR3 is 13 amino acids. V was cut by 4 bases and J by 0 bases, with 7 bases left in between. Germline lookup yields CDR1 SGHRS and CDR2 YFSETQ. CDR3 nucleotide sequence: TGCGCCAGCAGCCTCTCAATGAACACTGAAGCTTTCTTT. Its translation: CASSLSMNTEAFF.

The CDR3 here is CASSFQGRSGNTIYF. For the CDR3, the DNA is TGTGCCAGCAGTTTTCAAGGGAGGTCTGGAAACACCATATATTTT. This chain joins TRBV6-5 and TRBJ1-3; D is unclear. This CDR3 is built from 15 residues. Per the germline V gene, CDR1 is MNHEY and CDR2 is SVGAGI. Between the trimmed V and J ends, which lost 4 bases and 1 base, there was a span of 11 bases.

The J gene is TRBJ1-2, the V gene TRBV15; D perhaps matches TRBD1 (5 bases). This CDR3 spans 14 amino acids. With 1 base removed from V and 6 bases from J, the gap between germline ends came to 12 bases. Germline V lookup: CDR1 LNHNV, CDR2 YYDKDF (reference sequence). The CDR3 spells CATSRGLGGDGYTF. DNA of the CDR3: TGTGCCACCAGCAGAGGATTGGGGGGGGATGGCTACACCTTC.

V and J are TRBV5-4 and TRBJ2-7; no definite D call. The CDR3 length is 13 residues. From germline, CDR1 is SGHNT and CDR2 YYREEE (reference sequence). The V gene lost 4 bases and the J gene lost 3 bases, with 11 bases spanning the gap. CDR3 residues: CASSADIVYEQYF. The CDR3 DNA follows: TGTGCCAGCAGCGCAGACATAGTCTACGAGCAGTACTTC.

With respect to this clone: The junction differs from germline at one of its ends, possibly a read error. CDR3 coding DNA: TGTGCCACCCCCTTAGGGTCGGCGGGGGGGCCTGTGAACTTC. Amino acids: CATPLGSAGGPVNF. The J gene is TRBJ2-5, the V gene TRBV7-2, with 9 bases fitting TRBD2. The CDR3 length is 14 residues. The germline CDR1 and CDR2 sequences are SGHTA and FQGNSA. The variable domain in full, with the rest retrieved from reference TRBV7-2 and TRBJ2-5, is GAGVSQSPSNKVTEKGKDVELRCDPISGHTALYWYRQSLGQGLEFLIYFQGNSAPDKSGLPSDRFSAERTGGSVSTLTIQRTQQEDSAVYLCATPLGSAGGPVNFGPGTRLLVL.

V and J are TRBV4-1 and TRBJ1-6; TRBD1 is a possible D gene (6 bases). V was shortened by 0 bases and J by 8 bases, with 14 bases between the two germline ends. Germline CDR1 and CDR2: MGHRA and YSYEKL. There are 16 residues in the CDR3. This CDR3 is CASSQEKGGGHSPLHF. CDR3 nucleotides: TGCGCCAGCAGCCAAGAGAAGGGAGGGGGACATTCACCCCTCCACTTT.

In its sample, this clone was seen once. This chain joins TRBV27 and TRBJ2-7; tentatively, D is TRBD2 (5 bases). The CDR3 has 15 residues. Per the germline V gene, CDR1 is MNHEY and CDR2 is SMNVEV (reference sequence). V was pared by 6 bases and J by 2 bases, with 17 bases between. This CDR3 is CASRRHGVGTYEQYF. As DNA, the CDR3 is TGTGCCAGCAGGCGTCACGGGGTAGGAACCTACGAGCAGTACTTC.

This clone was recorded once. The rearrangement links TRBV19 to TRBJ2-2; D gene ambiguous. Germline V gene lookup returns CDR1 LNHDA and CDR2 SQIVND (reference sequence). The CDR3 extends over 14 amino acids. V gave up 1 base and J gave up 5 bases, with 8 bases separating them. CDR3 DNA sequence: TGTGCCAGTAGTATAGGGCAGAAGACCGGGGAGCTGTTTTTT. This encodes CASSIGQKTGELFF. The entire variable domain, with the rest obtained from reference TRBV19 and TRBJ2-2, is as follows: DGGITQSPKYLFRKEGQNVTLSCEQNLNHDAMYWYRQDPGQGLRLIYYSQIVNDFQKGDIAEGYSVSREKKESFPLTVTSAQKNPTAFYLCASSIGQKTGELFFGEGSRLTVL.

CDR3 protein: CASGPLGLEDYEQYF. CDR3 DNA sequence: TGTGCTAGTGGTCCACTAGGACTAGAAGATTACGAGCAGTACTTC. V is TRBV12-5 and J is TRBJ2-7, with 7 bases identical to TRBD2. With V trimmed by 5 bases and J by 4 bases, 11 bases remained unmatched. Per the germline V gene, CDR1 is LGHNT and CDR2 is FRNRAP. The CDR3 covers 15 residues.

The chain is built from TRBV2 and TRBJ2-5, with D possibly TRBD2 on 6 matching bases. CDR1 SNHLY and CDR2 FYNNEI come from the germline V gene. V lost 8 bases, J lost 4 bases, and 17 bases lay in between. This CDR3 is 14 amino acids long. This chain's CDR3 is CASHLEEGGETQYF. As DNA, the CDR3 is TGTGCCAGCCACCTCGAGGAGGGTGGAGAGACCCAGTACTTC.

V and J are TRBV5-1 and TRBJ2-5; possibly TRBD2 for D (5 bases). The CDR3 extends over 15 amino acids. The germline V and J ends were trimmed by 2 bases and 5 bases, with 16 bases remaining between them. CDR1 is SGHRS, CDR2 YFSETQ, per germline. The CDR3 DNA reads as TGCGCCAGCAGCTTCAGCCCAGCCGGGGTGGAGACCCAGTACTTC. Translation gives CASSFSPAGVETQYF. Together with reference TRBV5-1 and TRBJ2-5, the CDR3 gives the full variable domain: KAGVTQTPRYLIKTRGQQVTLSCSPISGHRSVSWYQQTPGQGLQFLFEYFSETQRNKGNFPGRFSGRQFSNSRSEMNVSTLELGDSALYLCASSFSPAGVETQYFGPGTRLLVL.

The V call is TRBV7-8, the J call TRBJ2-1, with a weak D call TRBD2 (5 bases). CDR3 size: 16 residues. Trimming removed 2 bases at V and 14 bases at J, with 25 bases between. Germline loops: CDR1 SGHVS, CDR2 FQNEAQ. CDR3 amino acids: CASSLFPPDGGSKEFF. In DNA, the CDR3 is TGTGCCAGCAGCTTATTTCCCCCAGATGGAGGAAGCAAGGAGTTCTTC.